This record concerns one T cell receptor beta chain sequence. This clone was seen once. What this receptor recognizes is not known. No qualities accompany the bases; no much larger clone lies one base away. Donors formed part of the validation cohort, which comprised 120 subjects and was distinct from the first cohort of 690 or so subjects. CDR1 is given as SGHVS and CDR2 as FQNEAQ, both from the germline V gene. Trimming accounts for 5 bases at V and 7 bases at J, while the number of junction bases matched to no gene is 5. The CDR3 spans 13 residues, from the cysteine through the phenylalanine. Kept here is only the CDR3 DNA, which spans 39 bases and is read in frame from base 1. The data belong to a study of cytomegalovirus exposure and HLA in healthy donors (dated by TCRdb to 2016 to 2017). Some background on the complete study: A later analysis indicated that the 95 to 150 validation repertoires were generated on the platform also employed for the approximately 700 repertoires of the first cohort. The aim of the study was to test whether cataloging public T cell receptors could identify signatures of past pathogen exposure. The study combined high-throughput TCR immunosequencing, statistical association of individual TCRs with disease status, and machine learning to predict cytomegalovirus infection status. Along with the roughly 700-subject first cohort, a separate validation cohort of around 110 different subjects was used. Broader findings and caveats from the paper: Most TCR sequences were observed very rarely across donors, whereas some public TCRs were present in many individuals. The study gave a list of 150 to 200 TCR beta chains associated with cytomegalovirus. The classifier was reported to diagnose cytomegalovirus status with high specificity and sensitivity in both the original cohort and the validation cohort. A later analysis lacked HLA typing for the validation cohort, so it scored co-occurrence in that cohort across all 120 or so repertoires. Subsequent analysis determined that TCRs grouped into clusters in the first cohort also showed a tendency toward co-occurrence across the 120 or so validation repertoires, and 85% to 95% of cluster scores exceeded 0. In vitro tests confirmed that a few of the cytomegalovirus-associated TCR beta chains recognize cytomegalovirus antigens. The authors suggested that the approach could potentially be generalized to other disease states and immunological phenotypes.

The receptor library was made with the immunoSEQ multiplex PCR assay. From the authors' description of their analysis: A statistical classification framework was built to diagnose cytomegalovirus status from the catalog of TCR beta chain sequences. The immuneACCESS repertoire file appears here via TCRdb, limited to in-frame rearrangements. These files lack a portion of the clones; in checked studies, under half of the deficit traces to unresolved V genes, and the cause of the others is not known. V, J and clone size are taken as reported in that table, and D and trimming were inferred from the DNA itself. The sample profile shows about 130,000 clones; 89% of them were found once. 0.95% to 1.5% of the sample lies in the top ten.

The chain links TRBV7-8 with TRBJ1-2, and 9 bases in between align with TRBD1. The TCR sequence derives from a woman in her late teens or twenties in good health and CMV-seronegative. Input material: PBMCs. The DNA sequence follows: TGTGCCAGCAGCCCCTGGGACAGGGTTGGCTACACCTTC. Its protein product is CASSPWDRVGYTF.